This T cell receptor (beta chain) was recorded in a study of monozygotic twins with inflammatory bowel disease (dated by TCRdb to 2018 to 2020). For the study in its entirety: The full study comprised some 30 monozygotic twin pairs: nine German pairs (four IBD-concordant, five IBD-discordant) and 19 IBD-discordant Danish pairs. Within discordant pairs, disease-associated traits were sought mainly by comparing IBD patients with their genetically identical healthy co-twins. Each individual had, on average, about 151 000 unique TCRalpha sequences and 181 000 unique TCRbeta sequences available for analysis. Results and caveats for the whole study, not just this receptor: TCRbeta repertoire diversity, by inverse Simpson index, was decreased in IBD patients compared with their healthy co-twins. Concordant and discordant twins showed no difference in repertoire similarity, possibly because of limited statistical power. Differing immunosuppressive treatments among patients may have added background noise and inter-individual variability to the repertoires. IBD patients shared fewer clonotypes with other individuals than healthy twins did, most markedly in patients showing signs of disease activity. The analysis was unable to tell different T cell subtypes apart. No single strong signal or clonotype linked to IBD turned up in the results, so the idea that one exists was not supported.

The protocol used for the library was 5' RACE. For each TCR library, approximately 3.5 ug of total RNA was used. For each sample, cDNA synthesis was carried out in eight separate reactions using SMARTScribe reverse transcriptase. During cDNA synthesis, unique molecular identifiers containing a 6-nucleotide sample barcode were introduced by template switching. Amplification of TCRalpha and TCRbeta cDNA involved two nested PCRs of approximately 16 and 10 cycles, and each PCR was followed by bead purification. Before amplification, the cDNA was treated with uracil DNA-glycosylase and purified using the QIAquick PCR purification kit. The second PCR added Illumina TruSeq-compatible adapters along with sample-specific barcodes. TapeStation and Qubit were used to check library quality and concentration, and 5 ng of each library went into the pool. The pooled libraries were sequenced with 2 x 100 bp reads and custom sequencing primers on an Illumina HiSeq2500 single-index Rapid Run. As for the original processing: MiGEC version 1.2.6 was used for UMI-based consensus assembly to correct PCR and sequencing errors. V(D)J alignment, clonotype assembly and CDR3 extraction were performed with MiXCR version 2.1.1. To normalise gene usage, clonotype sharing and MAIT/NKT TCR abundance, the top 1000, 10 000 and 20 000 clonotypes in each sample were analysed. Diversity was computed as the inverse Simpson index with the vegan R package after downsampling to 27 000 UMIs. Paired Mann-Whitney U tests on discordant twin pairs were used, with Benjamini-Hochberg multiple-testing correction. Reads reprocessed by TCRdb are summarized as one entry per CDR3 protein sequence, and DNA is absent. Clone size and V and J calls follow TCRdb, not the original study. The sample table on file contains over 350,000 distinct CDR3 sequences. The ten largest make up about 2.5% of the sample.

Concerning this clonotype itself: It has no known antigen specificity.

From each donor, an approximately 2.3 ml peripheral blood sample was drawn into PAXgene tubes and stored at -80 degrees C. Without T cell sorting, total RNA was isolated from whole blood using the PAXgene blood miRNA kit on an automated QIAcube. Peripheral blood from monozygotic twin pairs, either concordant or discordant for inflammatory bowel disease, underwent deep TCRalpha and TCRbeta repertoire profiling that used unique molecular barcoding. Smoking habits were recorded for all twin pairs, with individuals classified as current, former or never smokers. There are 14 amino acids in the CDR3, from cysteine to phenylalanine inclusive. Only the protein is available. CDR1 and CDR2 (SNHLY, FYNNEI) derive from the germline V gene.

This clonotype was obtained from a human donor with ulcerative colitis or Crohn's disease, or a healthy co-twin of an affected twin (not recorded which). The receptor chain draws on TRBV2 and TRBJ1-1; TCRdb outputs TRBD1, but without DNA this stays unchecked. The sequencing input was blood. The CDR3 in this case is CASRRTGGDTEAFF.